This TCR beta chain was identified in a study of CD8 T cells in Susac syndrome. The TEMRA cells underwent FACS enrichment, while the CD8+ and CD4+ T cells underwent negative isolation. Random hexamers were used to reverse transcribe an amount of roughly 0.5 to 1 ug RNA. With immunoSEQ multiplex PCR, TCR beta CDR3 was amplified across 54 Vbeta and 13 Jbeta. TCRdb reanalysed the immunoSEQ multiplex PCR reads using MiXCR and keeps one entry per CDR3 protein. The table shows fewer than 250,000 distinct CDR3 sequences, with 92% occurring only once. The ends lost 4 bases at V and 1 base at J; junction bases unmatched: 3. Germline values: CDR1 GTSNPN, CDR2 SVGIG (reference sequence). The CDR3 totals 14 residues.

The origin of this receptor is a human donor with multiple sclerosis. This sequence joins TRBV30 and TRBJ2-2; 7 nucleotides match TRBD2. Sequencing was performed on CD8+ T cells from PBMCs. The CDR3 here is CAWTSGMNTGELFF. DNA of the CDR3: TGTGCCTGGACTAGCGGAATGAACACCGGGGAGCTGTTTTTT.